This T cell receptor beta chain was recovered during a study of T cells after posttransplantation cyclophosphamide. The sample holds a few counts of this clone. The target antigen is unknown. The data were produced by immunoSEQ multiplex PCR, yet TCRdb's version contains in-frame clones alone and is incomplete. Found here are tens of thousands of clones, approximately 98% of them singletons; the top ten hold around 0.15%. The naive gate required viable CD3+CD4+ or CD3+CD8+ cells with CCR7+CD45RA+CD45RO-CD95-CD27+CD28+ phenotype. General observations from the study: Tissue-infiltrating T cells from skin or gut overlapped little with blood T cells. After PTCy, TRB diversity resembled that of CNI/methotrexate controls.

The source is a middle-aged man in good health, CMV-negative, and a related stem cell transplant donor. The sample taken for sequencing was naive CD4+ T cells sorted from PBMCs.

CDR3: CASSLSSGTSTDTQYF. DNA for the CDR3: TGTGCCAGCAGCCTAAGTAGCGGGACTAGCACAGATACGCAGTATTTT. This chain joins TRBV5-4 and TRBJ2-3, with 8 nucleotides matching TRBD2. CDR3 length equals 16 residues. V lost 4 bases, J lost 0 bases, and 7 bases stayed unmatched. Germline CDR1 is SGHNT and CDR2 is YYREEE (reference sequence). Full variable domain (missing parts from reference TRBV5-4 and TRBJ2-3): ETGVTQSPTHLIKTRGQQVTLRCSSQSGHNTVSWYQQALGQGPQFIFQYYREEENGRGNFPPRFSGLQFPNYSSELNVNALELDDSALYLCASSLSSGTSTDTQYFGPGTRLTVL.